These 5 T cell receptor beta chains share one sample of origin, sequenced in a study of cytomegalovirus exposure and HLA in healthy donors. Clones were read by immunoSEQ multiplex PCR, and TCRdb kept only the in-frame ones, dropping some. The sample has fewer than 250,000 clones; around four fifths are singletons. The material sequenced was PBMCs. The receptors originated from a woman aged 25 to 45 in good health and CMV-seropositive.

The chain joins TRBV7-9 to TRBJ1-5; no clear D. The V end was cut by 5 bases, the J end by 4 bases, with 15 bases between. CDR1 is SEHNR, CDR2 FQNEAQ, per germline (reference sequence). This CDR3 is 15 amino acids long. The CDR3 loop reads CASSRGPTGNQPQHF. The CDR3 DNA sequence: TGTGCCAGCAGCCGTGGCCCGACGGGGAATCAGCCCCAGCATTTT.

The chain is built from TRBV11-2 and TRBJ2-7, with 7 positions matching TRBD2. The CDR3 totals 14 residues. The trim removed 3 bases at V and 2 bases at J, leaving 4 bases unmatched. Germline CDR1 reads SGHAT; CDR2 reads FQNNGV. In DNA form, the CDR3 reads TGTGCCAGCAGCTTGGGCGGACTAGCCTACGAGCAGTACTTC. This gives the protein CASSLGGLAYEQYF.

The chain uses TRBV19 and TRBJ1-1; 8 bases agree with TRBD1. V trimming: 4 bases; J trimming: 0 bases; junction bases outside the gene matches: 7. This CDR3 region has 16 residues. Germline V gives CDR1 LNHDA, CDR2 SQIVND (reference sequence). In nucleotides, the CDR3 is TGTGCCAGTAGTAAAAGACAGGGGAATTTGAACACTGAAGCTTTCTTT. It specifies CASSKRQGNLNTEAFF.

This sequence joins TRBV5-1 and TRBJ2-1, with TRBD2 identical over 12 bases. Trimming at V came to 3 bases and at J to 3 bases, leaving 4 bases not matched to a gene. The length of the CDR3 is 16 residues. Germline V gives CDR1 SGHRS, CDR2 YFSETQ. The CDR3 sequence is CASSWGLAGFYNEQFF. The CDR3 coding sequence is TGCGCCAGCAGCTGGGGACTAGCGGGTTTCTACAATGAGCAGTTCTTC.

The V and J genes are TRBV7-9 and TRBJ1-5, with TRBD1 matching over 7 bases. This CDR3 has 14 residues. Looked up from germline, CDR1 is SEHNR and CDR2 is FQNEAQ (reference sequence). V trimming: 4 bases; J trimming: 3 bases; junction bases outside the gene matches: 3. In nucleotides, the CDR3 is TGTGCCAGCAGCTCGGGACAGTCCAATCAGCCCCAGCATTTT. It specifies CASSSGQSNQPQHF.